The next 26 T cell receptor beta chains were all read from a single sample in a study of shared clonotypes between healthy human individuals. Cells designated naive CD8 were CD45RO-negative and were positively selected for CCR7, with terminally differentiated effector memory CD45RA+ cells excluded. This table comes from immunoSEQ multiplex PCR, and its TCRdb copy is limited to in-frame clones, with some not included. In the table there are around 1.9 million clones, around 93% of which are singletons. Source material: naive CD8+ T cells from PBMCs. Receptors originate from a man younger than 35 in good health. Some clones in this sample may be carry-over from other donors' samples.

The V and J genes are TRBV27 and TRBJ2-1, with 11 bases lining up with TRBD2. The CDR3 is 17 residues long. The germline V gene encodes CDR1 MNHEY and CDR2 SMNVEV (reference sequence). The V and J ends lost 5 bases and 9 bases, in that order; junction bases with no gene match: 15. The CDR3 reads CASSPVPLAGGGGEQFF. In DNA, the CDR3 is TGTGCCAGCAGTCCCGTCCCGCTAGCGGGAGGTGGTGGTGAGCAGTTCTTC.

The chain couples TRBV2 to TRBJ2-1, with D possibly being TRBD2 (6 bases). Trimming removed 6 bases at V and 7 bases at J, with 13 bases between. Germline lookup yields CDR1 SNHLY and CDR2 FYNNEI. The CDR3 spans 13 residues. The CDR3 reads CASRKGLWNEQFF. In DNA form, the CDR3 reads TGTGCCAGCAGGAAGGGACTTTGGAATGAGCAGTTCTTC.

The chain recombines TRBV28 with TRBJ2-7, with 7 bases identical to TRBD2. Germline lookup yields CDR1 MDHEN and CDR2 SYDVKM. The trim removed 2 bases at V and 3 bases at J, leaving 7 bases unmatched. The CDR3 sequence is 15 residues long. The CDR3 DNA follows: TGTGCCAGCAGTTTAGGTGCGGGAGAGGGCTACGAGCAGTACTTC. Translation gives CASSLGAGEGYEQYF. The complete variable domain, with remaining parts taken from reference TRBV28 and TRBJ2-7, reads DVKVTQSSRYLVKRTGEKVFLECVQDMDHENMFWYRQDPGLGLRLIYFSYDVKMKEKGDIPEGYSVSREKKERFSLILESASTNQTSMYLCASSLGAGEGYEQYFGPGTRLTVT.

The gene calls are TRBV6-1 and TRBJ1-2, with unresolved D. Trimming stripped 4 bases from V and 3 bases from J, with 9 bases between. The CDR3 length is 13 residues. CDR1 is MNHNS, CDR2 SASEGT, per germline. The CDR3 bases are TGTGCCAGCAGTGGGACGACCTACTATGGCTACACCTTC. Translating it yields CASSGTTYYGYTF.

This clone was picked up one time. J is TRBJ2-4 and V is TRBV29-1; tentatively, D is TRBD2 (5 bases). V gave up 5 bases and J gave up 3 bases, with 8 bases separating them. CDR3 size: 12 residues. The V gene's germline CDR1 is SQVTM and CDR2 ANQGSEA. DNA of the CDR3: TGCAGCGTTTCCGGGGACAAAAACATTCAGTACTTC. Protein: CSVSGDKNIQYF.

J is TRBJ2-7 and V is TRBV4-1; TRBD1 or TRBD2 may be the D gene (5 bases each). Per the germline V gene, CDR1 is MGHRA and CDR2 is YSYEKL. There are 16 residues in the CDR3. The V end lost 3 bases, the J end lost 3 bases, and 18 bases lay between the germline ends. The CDR3 reads CASSQRSGQAHYEQYF. CDR3 nucleotide sequence: TGCGCCAGCAGCCAGAGGTCGGGGCAGGCACACTACGAGCAGTACTTC.

The chain carries TRBV2 and TRBJ2-7, with D perhaps matching TRBD2 (6 bases). This CDR3 spans 15 amino acids. Germline lookup yields CDR1 SNHLY and CDR2 FYNNEI. Trimming left V 3 bases short and J 2 bases short, with 14 bases between. The chain's CDR3 is CASSDGLAVTYEQYF. The CDR3 region has the DNA TGTGCCAGCAGTGATGGTTTAGCGGTTACCTACGAGCAGTACTTC.

This sequence joins TRBV4-1 and TRBJ1-4; TRBD1 matches 7 bases. The CDR3 runs 15 residues. The germline V gene encodes CDR1 MGHRA and CDR2 YSYEKL. V was pared by 5 bases and J by 8 bases, with 11 bases of the junction left unmatched. The CDR3 DNA is TGCGCCAGCAGCGGCCGCCGGGACAGAGGCGAAAAACTGTTTTTT. Protein sequence: CASSGRRDRGEKLFF.

The chain carries TRBV5-8 and TRBJ1-2; D is ambiguous. This CDR3 has 13 amino acids. CDR1 is SGHTS, CDR2 YDEGEE, per germline. V lost 5 bases and J 2 bases, leaving 10 bases between the germline ends. CDR3 in amino acids: CASRGPSNYGYTF. The CDR3 nucleotides read TGTGCCAGCAGAGGCCCCTCGAACTATGGCTACACCTTC.

This rearrangement joins TRBV29-1 to TRBJ1-1; D remains ambiguous. The CDR3 is 11 residues long. Germline-derived CDR1 and CDR2 are SQVTM and ANQGSEA. V lost 7 bases to trimming and J lost 4 bases, with 10 bases between them. The CDR3 DNA reads TGCAGCGCCCGCGCGGGCACTGAAGCTTTCTTT. Protein: CSARAGTEAFF.

V and J are TRBV28 and TRBJ1-5, with a possible D match to TRBD1 (5 bases). Deletions cut 6 bases from V and 3 bases from J, with 15 bases between. The germline CDR1 and CDR2 sequences are MDHEN and SYDVKM. The CDR3 is 15 residues long. CDR3 DNA: TGTGCCAGCAGGCCGGGACTCTCGACCAATCAGCCCCAGCATTTT. Residues: CASRPGLSTNQPQHF. Variable domain in full (rest from reference TRBV28 and TRBJ1-5): DVKVTQSSRYLVKRTGEKVFLECVQDMDHENMFWYRQDPGLGLRLIYFSYDVKMKEKGDIPEGYSVSREKKERFSLILESASTNQTSMYLCASRPGLSTNQPQHFGDGTRLSIL.

The rearrangement links TRBV7-8 to TRBJ2-7, with D hard to call. CDR1 is SGHVS and CDR2 is FQNEAQ in the germline V gene. The CDR3 covers 12 residues. With 2 bases removed from V and 6 bases from J, the gap between germline ends came to 8 bases. CDR3 sequence: CASSLSPSEQYF. The DNA for the CDR3 is TGTGCCAGCAGCTTATCCCCCTCCGAGCAGTACTTC.

This clone has a single count. J is TRBJ2-7 and V is TRBV6-6; perhaps TRBD1 as D (6 bases). The CDR3 runs 15 residues. CDR1 and CDR2 from the germline V gene are MNHNY and SVGAGI (reference sequence). Trimming shortened V by 2 bases and J by 0 bases, and 11 bases separated the two germline ends. CDR3 residues: CASSYDRTDSYEQYF. The CDR3, as DNA: TGTGCCAGCAGTTACGATCGGACAGACTCCTACGAGCAGTACTTC.

Turning to this clone: The same CDR3 is also encoded by other DNA sequences in this sample. This rearrangement joins TRBV5-4 to TRBJ1-3, with D possibly TRBD1 on 5 matching bases. The germline V gene has CDR1 SGHNT and CDR2 YYREEE (reference sequence). V gave up 0 bases and J gave up 4 bases, with 8 bases separating them. The CDR3 extends over 14 amino acids. The CDR3 is CASSLGAGGNTIYF. The CDR3 DNA follows: TGTGCCAGCAGCTTGGGGGCAGGGGGAAACACCATATATTTT.

V usage is TRBV15 and J usage is TRBJ2-3; D is perhaps TRBD1 (5 bases). CDR1 is LNHNV and CDR2 is YYDKDF in the germline V gene (reference sequence). Trimming pared 5 bases from V and 4 bases from J, leaving 10 bases between. The CDR3 totals 13 residues. The CDR3 spells CATSGRVADTQYF. DNA for the CDR3: TGTGCCACCAGCGGCAGGGTCGCAGATACGCAGTATTTT. The full variable domain, its missing parts supplied by reference TRBV15 and TRBJ2-3, is DAMVIQNPRYQVTQFGKPVTLSCSQTLNHNVMYWYQQKSSQAPKLLFHYYDKDFNNEADTPDNFQSRRPNTSFCFLDIRSPGLGDTAMYLCATSGRVADTQYFGPGTRLTVL.

As for this clone: The same CDR3 can be traced to other DNA sequences in this sample. The chain recombines TRBV27 with TRBJ2-7; D possibly matches TRBD1 or TRBD2 (6 bases each). The CDR3 is 14 residues long. V shed 3 bases and J shed 2 bases, with 11 bases lying between them. Germline CDR1 and CDR2: MNHEY and SMNVEV (reference sequence). CDR3 DNA sequence: TGTGCCAGCAGTTTTTTCGGGGGCCCCTACGAGCAGTACTTC. This sequence encodes CASSFFGGPYEQYF.

This clone was recorded once. DNA for the CDR3: TGTGCCAGCAGCCAGGGGCCGACGGGCATAGCGAGGACTGAAGCTTTCTTT. Its protein is CASSQGPTGIARTEAFF. This chain uses TRBV4-2 with TRBJ1-1; D perhaps matches TRBD1 (5 bases). The V and J ends lost 3 bases and 5 bases respectively, with 22 bases between them. This CDR3 region has 17 residues. Germline V gene lookup returns CDR1 LGHNA and CDR2 YNFKEQ.

This clone occurred once. The chain has TRBV5-1 and TRBJ2-1; 7 positions match TRBD1. The germline V gene encodes CDR1 SGHRS and CDR2 YFSETQ. The CDR3 runs 20 residues. Germline trimming cut 9 bases from V and 0 bases from J; bases unmatched to any gene: 24. CDR3 sequence reads: CATKRLGQLSSSSSYNEQFF. The DNA of the CDR3 is TGCGCCACTAAGCGCCTGGGACAGCTATCTAGCTCGAGCTCCTACAATGAGCAGTTCTTC.

The gene calls are TRBV4-1 and TRBJ1-5; the D is unclear. The CDR3 runs 16 residues. CDR1 and CDR2 from the germline V gene are MGHRA and YSYEKL. With 1 base removed from V and 0 bases from J, the gap between germline ends came to 10 bases. CDR3 nucleotide sequence: TGCGCCAGCAGCCAAGCCCACACCTATAGCAATCAGCCCCAGCATTTT. It yields the protein CASSQAHTYSNQPQHF.

The chain employs TRBV4-3 and TRBJ2-1; D not resolved. The germline CDR1 and CDR2 sequences are LGHNA and YSLEER. V lost 3 bases to trimming and J lost 0 bases, with 12 bases between them. The CDR3 sequence is 16 residues long. The CDR3 is CASSHPAESSYNEQFF. As DNA, the CDR3 is TGCGCCAGCAGCCATCCCGCTGAGAGCTCCTACAATGAGCAGTTCTTC.

The rearrangement uses TRBV27 and TRBJ2-2, with D maybe TRBD1 (5 bases). There are 14 residues in the CDR3. Germline CDR1 and CDR2: MNHEY and SMNVEV (reference sequence). V was shortened by 3 bases and J by 3 bases, with 8 bases between the two germline ends. In nucleotides, the CDR3 is TGTGCCAGCAGTTTTTCAGGGTACACCGGGGAGCTGTTTTTT. Protein: CASSFSGYTGELFF.

The rearrangement joins TRBV10-2 to TRBJ1-4, with 11 bases matching TRBD1. After removal of 10 bases from V and 6 bases from J, the junction contained 4 bases not matched to a gene. This CDR3 region has 13 residues. Germline V gives CDR1 WSHSY, CDR2 SAAADI. The CDR3, as DNA: TGCGCCACACGGGACAGGGGGTATGAAAAACTGTTTTTT. It specifies CATRDRGYEKLFF.

V and J are TRBV7-9 and TRBJ2-7, with 9 bases identical to TRBD1. The CDR3 has 16 amino acids. The ends lost 5 bases at V and 3 bases at J; junction bases unmatched: 11. The germline V gene has CDR1 SEHNR and CDR2 FQNEAQ (reference sequence). The CDR3: CASSDVSAGQGYEQYF. For the CDR3, the DNA is TGTGCCAGCAGCGACGTATCGGCGGGACAGGGCTACGAGCAGTACTTC.

This clone was picked up a small number of times. J is TRBJ1-3 and V is TRBV19, with a tentative D call TRBD1 (6 bases). Germline V gene lookup returns CDR1 LNHDA and CDR2 SQIVND (reference sequence). Trimming took 5 bases from V and 0 from J, leaving 14 bases between them. The CDR3 has 16 amino acids. CDR3 bases: TGTGCCAGTAGTCCCTGGACAGCCTCCTCTGGAAACACCATATATTTT. It encodes CASSPWTASSGNTIYF.

CDR3 sequence (DNA): TGCAGCGCTCGGGGGGAACGCGGGGAACCCTACAATGAGCAGTTCTTC. Translation: CSARGERGEPYNEQFF. This chain links TRBV29-1 with TRBJ2-1; 7 bases agree with TRBD2. This CDR3 has 16 residues. Per germline, CDR1 SQVTM and CDR2 ANQGSEA. After removal of 7 bases from V and 2 bases from J, the junction contained 14 bases not matched to a gene.

With respect to this clone: Other DNA sequences in the same sample also yield this CDR3. The chain joins TRBV9 to TRBJ2-1; 11 positions agree with TRBD2. The length of the CDR3 is 15 residues. Trimming cost V 5 bases and J 1 base; bases outside gene matches: 2. Germline V gene data show CDR1 as SGDLS and CDR2 as YYNGEE. This chain's CDR3 is CASSASGRSYNEQFF. In nucleotides, the CDR3 is TGTGCCAGCAGTGCTAGCGGGAGGTCCTACAATGAGCAGTTCTTC.